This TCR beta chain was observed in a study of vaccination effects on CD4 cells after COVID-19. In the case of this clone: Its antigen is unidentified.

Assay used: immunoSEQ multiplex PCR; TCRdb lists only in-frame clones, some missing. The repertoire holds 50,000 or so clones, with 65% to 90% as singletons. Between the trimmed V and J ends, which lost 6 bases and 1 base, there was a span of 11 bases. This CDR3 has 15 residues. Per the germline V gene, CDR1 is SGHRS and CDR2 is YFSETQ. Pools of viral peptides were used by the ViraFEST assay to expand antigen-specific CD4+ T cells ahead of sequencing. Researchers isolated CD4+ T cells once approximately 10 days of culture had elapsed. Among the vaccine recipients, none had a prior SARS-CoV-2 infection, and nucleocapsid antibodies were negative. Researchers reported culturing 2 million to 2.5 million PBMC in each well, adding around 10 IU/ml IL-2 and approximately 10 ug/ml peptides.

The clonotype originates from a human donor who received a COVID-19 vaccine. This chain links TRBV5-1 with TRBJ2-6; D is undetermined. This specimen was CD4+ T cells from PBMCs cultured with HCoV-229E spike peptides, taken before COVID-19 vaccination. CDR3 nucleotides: TGCGCCAGCAACGACCAAAGATCTGGGGCCAACGTCCTGACTTTC. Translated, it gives CASNDQRSGANVLTF.